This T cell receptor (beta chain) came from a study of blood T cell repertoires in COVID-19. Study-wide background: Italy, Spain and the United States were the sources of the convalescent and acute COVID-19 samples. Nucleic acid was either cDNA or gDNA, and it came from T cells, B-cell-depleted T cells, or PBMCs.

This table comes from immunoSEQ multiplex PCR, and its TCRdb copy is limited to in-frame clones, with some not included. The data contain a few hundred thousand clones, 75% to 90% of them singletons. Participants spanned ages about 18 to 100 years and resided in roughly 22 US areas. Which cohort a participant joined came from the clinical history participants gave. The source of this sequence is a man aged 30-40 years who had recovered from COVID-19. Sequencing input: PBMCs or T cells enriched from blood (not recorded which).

CDR3 nucleotides: TGCGCCAGCAGCATGGGACAGGGGGAAACTAATGAAAAACTGTTTTTT. Its translation: CASSMGQGETNEKLFF. This rearrangement joins TRBV4-1 to TRBJ1-4; 11 bases map to TRBD1. The CDR3 runs 16 residues. The V and J ends lost 5 bases and 1 base, in that order; junction bases with no gene match: 3. Germline CDR1 is MGHRA and CDR2 is YSYEKL.